This T cell receptor (beta chain) is from a study of tumor and adjacent non-tumor tissue in lung cancer. Turning to the study itself: Stage I to III disease affected 9 to 10 men and a handful of women aged about 31 to 80.

Concerning this clonotype: The antigen is unknown. The conserved final phenylalanine or tryptophan is absent from the CDR3, which likely points to a read error.

A modified ARM-PCR protocol with three rounds of nested PCR amplified TCRbeta. Via MiXCR, TCRdb re-called the multiplex PCR reads, giving one row per CDR3 protein. The sample records some 74,000 distinct CDR3 sequences, 72% being singletons. Study conclusions and caveats: In normal lung, the top 100 clones were significantly more dominant than in tumor.

This sample's RNA came from whole unsorted tissue. Chemotherapy-naive patients with new lung cancer underwent thoracic surgery in China, August–late 2014. The CDR3 sequence is 16 residues long. Trimming at V came to 6 bases and at J to 7 bases, leaving 11 bases not matched to a gene. The chain uses TRBV12-3 or TRBV12-4 and TRBJ2-1; 11 bases align to TRBD2. What was sequenced was lung tumor tissue. The source of this sequence is a middle-aged woman with non-small cell lung cancer. CDR3 sequence: CASRRNSGGAGNEQFI. CDR3 in DNA: TGTGCCAGCAGGAGGAATAGCGGGGGGGCCGGGAATGAGCAGTTCATC.